Following are 18 T cell receptor beta chains from one sample sequenced in a study of T cells after yellow fever vaccination. One entry per CDR3 protein results from TCRdb running MiXCR on the 5' RACE reads. This sample has hundreds of thousands of distinct CDR3 sequences, with around a fifth found just once. The starting material was PBMCs, obtained about 20 days after the first yellow fever vaccination. The receptors stem from a man younger than 30 who received the YFV17D yellow fever vaccine.

The sample holds a few counts of this clonotype. This chain uses TRBV5-1 with TRBJ1-5; TRBD1 matches at 8 bases. The CDR3 spans 14 residues. J was trimmed by 4 bases and V by 4 bases; bases with no gene match: 4. Germline V gene lookup returns CDR1 SGHRS and CDR2 YFSETQ. CDR3 coding DNA: TGCGCCAGCAGCATTCACAGGGGGAATCAGCCCCAGCATTTT. Translated, it gives CASSIHRGNQPQHF.

The chain combines TRBV6-1 with TRBJ2-5; 8 bases line up with TRBD2. CDR1 is MNHNS and CDR2 is SASEGT in the germline V gene. CDR3 length: 16 residues. The junction had 5 bases not matched to a gene; V was cut back by 1 base and J by 1 base. The chain's CDR3 is CASSEVASGLQETQYF. CDR3 nucleotide sequence: TGTGCCAGCAGTGAAGTCGCTAGCGGGCTCCAAGAGACCCAGTACTTC.

This clonotype occurred a few times. J is TRBJ2-5 and V is TRBV6-1; D perhaps matches TRBD2 (6 bases). Trimming shortened V by 5 bases and J by 5 bases, and 15 bases separated the two germline ends. This CDR3 comprises 14 residues. Germline assignment: CDR1 MNHNS and CDR2 SASEGT. The CDR3 region has the DNA TGTGCCAGCAGTCCCGGGACTCTCGGGGAGACCCAGTACTTC. This sequence encodes CASSPGTLGETQYF.

This clonotype was seen repeatedly, ten times or more. The genes are TRBV19 and TRBJ2-1; 8 nucleotides line up with TRBD2. The CDR3 is 16 residues long. Germline trimming cut 9 bases from V and 3 bases from J; bases unmatched to any gene: 13. The germline V gene encodes CDR1 LNHDA and CDR2 SQIVND (reference sequence). CDR3 residues: CASLVSGGNLYNEQFF. CDR3 nucleotides: TGTGCCAGCTTAGTGAGCGGGGGAAACCTCTACAATGAGCAGTTCTTC.

The chain recombines TRBV19 with TRBJ2-1, with a tentative D call TRBD1 (5 bases). V lost 2 bases, J lost 11 bases, and 13 bases lay in between. The CDR3 is 13 amino acids. Germline assignment: CDR1 LNHDA and CDR2 SQIVND (reference sequence). CDR3 bases: TGTGCCAGTAGTATATATGGGGCCGCTCAGCAGTTCTTC. Its translation: CASSIYGAAQQFF.

This chain uses TRBV28 with TRBJ2-3; 9 bases are a match to TRBD1. Germline loops: CDR1 MDHEN, CDR2 SYDVKM. Unmatched junction bases numbered 7, after V lost 5 bases and J lost 4 bases. CDR3 length: 15 amino acids. The CDR3, as DNA: TGTGCCAGCAGTGACCGGGACAGGGCCCCAGATACGCAGTATTTT. Amino acid sequence: CASSDRDRAPDTQYF.

The chain links TRBV11-2 to TRBJ2-5, with TRBD1 matching 8 bases. V shed 10 bases, J shed 6 bases, and the junction held 13 bases outside the gene matches. CDR3 length: 14 residues. Germline lookup yields CDR1 SGHAT and CDR2 FQNNGV. CDR3 protein: CATSDGQGPKTQYF. The CDR3 DNA reads TGTGCCACTTCCGACGGACAGGGTCCGAAGACCCAGTACTTC.

V gene TRBV4-1 combines with J gene TRBJ2-4, with a tentative D call TRBD1 (6 bases). The V end was cut by 3 bases, the J end by 2 bases, with 14 bases between. Germline loops: CDR1 MGHRA, CDR2 YSYEKL. The CDR3 is 16 amino acids. The CDR3 DNA reads TGCGCCAGCAGCCAGCAAGGGGGACAAACCAAAAACATTCAGTACTTC. Translating gives CASSQQGGQTKNIQYF.

V gene TRBV5-1 combines with J gene TRBJ1-4, with unresolved D. V was pared by 8 bases and J by 0 bases, with 8 bases between. Germline lookup yields CDR1 SGHRS and CDR2 YFSETQ. This CDR3 spans 13 amino acids. The CDR3 DNA reads TGCGCCAGAAACGAGGCAACTAATGAAAAACTGTTTTTT. This translates into CARNEATNEKLFF.

A few counts support this clonotype. V gene TRBV12-3 or TRBV12-4 combines with J gene TRBJ2-6; 10 bases are shared with TRBD1. The CDR3 is 17 residues long. Trimming took 5 bases from V and 1 from J; bases not matched to a gene: 5. In nucleotides, the CDR3 is TGTGCCAGCAGTCCCCGGGACAGGGGATCTGGGGCCAACGTCCTGACTTTC. Translated, it gives CASSPRDRGSGANVLTF.

V and J are TRBV4-1 and TRBJ1-1, with D possibly matching TRBD1 (5 bases). The CDR3 runs to 15 residues. Germline values: CDR1 MGHRA, CDR2 YSYEKL. Trimming left V 0 bases short and J 5 bases short, with 13 bases between. CDR3 protein: CASSQEARVNTEAFF. The CDR3 nucleotides read TGCGCCAGCAGCCAAGAGGCCAGGGTCAATACTGAAGCTTTCTTT.

Many counts were recorded for this clonotype. The J gene is TRBJ1-3, the V gene TRBV6-1, with 8 bases matching TRBD1. The CDR3 totals 14 residues. The V gene end was trimmed by 6 bases and the J gene end by 2 bases; junction bases not matched to a gene: 3. Germline CDR1 MNHNS, CDR2 SASEGT. The CDR3: CASSLQGAGNTIYF. The CDR3 nucleotides are TGTGCCAGCAGCCTACAGGGGGCTGGAAACACCATATATTTT.

The chain carries TRBV19 and TRBJ1-2; D remains ambiguous. Germline CDR1 LNHDA, CDR2 SQIVND (reference sequence). The CDR3 has 14 residues. The V and J ends lost 3 bases and 4 bases respectively, with 12 bases between them. CDR3 bases: TGTGCCAGTAGTATTGTCGGACGGTTCTATGGCTACACCTTC. It translates to CASSIVGRFYGYTF.

The chain uses TRBV12-3 or TRBV12-4 and TRBJ2-3, with TRBD2 matching 10 bases. V dropped 5 bases and J dropped 1; count of bases not matched to a gene: 18. The CDR3 totals 20 residues. CDR3: CASSTLKLAGGDLRTDTQYF. CDR3 DNA: TGTGCCAGCAGTACCCTCAAATTAGCGGGGGGTGATCTTCGCACAGATACGCAGTATTTT.

This clonotype was recorded a few times. The V gene is TRBV5-1, the J gene TRBJ2-7; D is unclear. With 8 bases removed from V and 4 bases from J, the gap between germline ends came to 4 bases. Germline-derived CDR1 and CDR2 are SGHRS and YFSETQ. There are 9 residues in the CDR3. The DNA for the CDR3 is TGCGCCAGTAAATACGAGCAGTACGTC. This translates into CASKYEQYV.

As DNA, the CDR3 is TGTGCCAGCAGTTTATACGGCGGGAAACTGTTTTTT. Amino acid sequence: CASSLYGGKLFF. This chain joins TRBV27 and TRBJ1-4; D unresolved. Germline V CDR1 and CDR2: MNHEY, SMNVEV (reference sequence). The CDR3 runs to 12 residues. V lost 1 base and J 11 bases, leaving 8 bases between the germline ends. Combining the CDR3 with reference TRBV27 and TRBJ1-4 gives the whole variable domain EAQVTQNPRYLITVTGKKLTVTCSQNMNHEYMSWYRQDPGLGLRQIYYSMNVEVTDKGDVPEGYKVSRKEKRNFPLILESPSPNQTSLYFCASSLYGGKLFFGSGTQLSVL.

This rearrangement joins TRBV20-1 to TRBJ2-7; D might be TRBD1 (5 bases). Germline-derived CDR1 and CDR2 are DFQATT and SNEGSKA (reference sequence). CDR3 length: 12 amino acids. Trimming removed 5 bases from V and 1 base from J, with 9 bases in between. This chain's CDR3 is CSAHDRSYEQYF. CDR3 nucleotide sequence: TGCAGTGCTCATGACAGATCCTACGAGCAGTACTTC.

This clonotype has only a few counts. V gene TRBV20-1 combines with J gene TRBJ2-5, with 13 bases identical to TRBD2. Germline CDR1 DFQATT, CDR2 SNEGSKA (reference sequence). Unmatched junction bases numbered 5, after V lost 6 bases and J lost 4 bases. This CDR3 contains 14 residues. The CDR3 reads CSALAGGPGETQYF. CDR3 bases: TGCAGTGCACTAGCGGGGGGGCCCGGAGAGACCCAGTACTTC.